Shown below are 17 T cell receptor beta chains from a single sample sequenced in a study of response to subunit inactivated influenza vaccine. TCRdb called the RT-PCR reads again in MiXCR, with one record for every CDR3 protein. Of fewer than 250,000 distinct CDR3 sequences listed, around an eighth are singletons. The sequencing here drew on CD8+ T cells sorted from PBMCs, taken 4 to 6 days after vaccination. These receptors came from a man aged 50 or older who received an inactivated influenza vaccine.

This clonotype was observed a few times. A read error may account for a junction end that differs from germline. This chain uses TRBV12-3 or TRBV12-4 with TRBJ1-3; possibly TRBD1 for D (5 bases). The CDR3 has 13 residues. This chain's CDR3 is CASSSSLGGGLIF. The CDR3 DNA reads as TGTGCCAGCAGTTCCTCCCTGGGGGGGGGACTGATTTTT.

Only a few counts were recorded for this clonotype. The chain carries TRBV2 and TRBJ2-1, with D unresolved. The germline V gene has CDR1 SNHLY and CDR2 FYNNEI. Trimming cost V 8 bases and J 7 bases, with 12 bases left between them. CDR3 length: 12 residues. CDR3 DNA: TGTGCCAGCTATGGACCCACGAATGAGCAGTTCTTC. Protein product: CASYGPTNEQFF.

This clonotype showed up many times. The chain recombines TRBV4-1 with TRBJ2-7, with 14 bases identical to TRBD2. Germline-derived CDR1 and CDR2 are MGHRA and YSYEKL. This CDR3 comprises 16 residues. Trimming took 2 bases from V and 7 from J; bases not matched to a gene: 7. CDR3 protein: CASSQLTTSGRGEQYF. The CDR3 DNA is TGCGCCAGCAGCCAACTGACGACTAGCGGGAGGGGAGAGCAGTACTTC.

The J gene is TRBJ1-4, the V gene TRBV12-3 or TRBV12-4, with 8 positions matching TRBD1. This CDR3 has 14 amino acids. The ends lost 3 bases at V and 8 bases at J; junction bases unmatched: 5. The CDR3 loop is CASSFTGGREKLFF. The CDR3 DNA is TGTGCCAGCAGTTTCACAGGGGGAAGGGAAAAACTGTTTTTT.

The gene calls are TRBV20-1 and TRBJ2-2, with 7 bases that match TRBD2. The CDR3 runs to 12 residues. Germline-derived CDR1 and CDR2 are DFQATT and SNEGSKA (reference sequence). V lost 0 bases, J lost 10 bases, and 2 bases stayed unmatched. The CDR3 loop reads CSARDTSAELFF. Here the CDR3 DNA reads TGCAGTGCTAGAGATACTAGCGCGGAGCTGTTTTTT.

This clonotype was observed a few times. The CDR3 region has the DNA TGTGCCTGGAGTGTTGGGGCCGAGCAGTACTTC. It is translated as CAWSVGAEQYF. V and J are TRBV30 and TRBJ2-7, with a tentative D call TRBD1 (5 bases). Between the trimmed V and J ends, which lost 0 bases and 6 bases, there was a span of 6 bases. This CDR3 is built from 11 residues. The germline CDR1 and CDR2 sequences are GTSNPN and SVGIG (reference sequence). Based on the CDR3 plus reference TRBV30 and TRBJ2-7, the full variable domain is SQTIHQWPATLVQPVGSPLSLECTVEGTSNPNLYWYRQAAGRGLQLLFYSVGIGQISSEVPQNLSASRPQDRQFILSSKKLLLSDSGFYLCAWSVGAEQYFGPGTRLTVT.

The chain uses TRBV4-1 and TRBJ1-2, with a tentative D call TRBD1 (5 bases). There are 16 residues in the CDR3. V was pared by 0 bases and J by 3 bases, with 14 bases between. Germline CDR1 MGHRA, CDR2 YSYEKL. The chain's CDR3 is CASSQEFTGGDYGYTF. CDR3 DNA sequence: TGCGCCAGCAGCCAAGAATTTACAGGCGGTGACTATGGCTACACCTTC.

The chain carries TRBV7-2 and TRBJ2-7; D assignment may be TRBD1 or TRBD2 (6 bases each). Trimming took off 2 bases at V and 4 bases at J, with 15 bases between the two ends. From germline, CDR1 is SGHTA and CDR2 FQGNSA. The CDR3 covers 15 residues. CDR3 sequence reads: CASSLMGSGQYEQYF. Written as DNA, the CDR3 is TGTGCCAGCAGCTTAATGGGTAGCGGACAGTACGAGCAGTACTTC.

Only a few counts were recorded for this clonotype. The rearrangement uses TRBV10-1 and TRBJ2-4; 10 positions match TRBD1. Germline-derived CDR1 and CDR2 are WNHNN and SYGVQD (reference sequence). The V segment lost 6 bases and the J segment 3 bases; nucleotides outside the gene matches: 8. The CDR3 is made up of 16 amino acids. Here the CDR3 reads CASRTGGKIGKNIQYF. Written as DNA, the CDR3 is TGCGCCAGCAGGACAGGGGGCAAGATTGGCAAAAACATTCAGTACTTC.

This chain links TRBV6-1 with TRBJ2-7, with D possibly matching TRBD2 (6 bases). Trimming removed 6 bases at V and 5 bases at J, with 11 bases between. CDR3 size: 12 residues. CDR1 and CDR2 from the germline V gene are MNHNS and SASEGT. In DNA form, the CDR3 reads TGTGCCAGCAGATTATGGGGGGACGAGCAGTACTTC. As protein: CASRLWGDEQYF.

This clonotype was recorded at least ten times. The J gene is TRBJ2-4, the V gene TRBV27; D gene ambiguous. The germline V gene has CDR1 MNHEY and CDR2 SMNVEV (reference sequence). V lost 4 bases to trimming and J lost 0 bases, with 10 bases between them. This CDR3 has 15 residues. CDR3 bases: TGTGCCAGCAGTTCCCCGAGGTTAGCCAAAAACATTCAGTACTTC. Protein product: CASSSPRLAKNIQYF.

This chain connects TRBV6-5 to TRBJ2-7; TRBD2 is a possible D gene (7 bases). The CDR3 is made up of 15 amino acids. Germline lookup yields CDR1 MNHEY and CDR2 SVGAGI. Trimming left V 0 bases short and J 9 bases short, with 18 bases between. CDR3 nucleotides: TGTGCCAGCAGTTACTCGATCGGGGGGCGCATGTGGCAGTACTTC. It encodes CASSYSIGGRMWQYF.

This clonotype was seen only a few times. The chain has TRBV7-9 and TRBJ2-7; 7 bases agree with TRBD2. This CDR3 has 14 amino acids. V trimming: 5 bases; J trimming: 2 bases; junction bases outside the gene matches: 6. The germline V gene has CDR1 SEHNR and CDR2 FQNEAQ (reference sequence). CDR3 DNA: TGTGCCAGCAGCCCCGCGAGCGGGACCTACGAGCAGTACTTC. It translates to CASSPASGTYEQYF.

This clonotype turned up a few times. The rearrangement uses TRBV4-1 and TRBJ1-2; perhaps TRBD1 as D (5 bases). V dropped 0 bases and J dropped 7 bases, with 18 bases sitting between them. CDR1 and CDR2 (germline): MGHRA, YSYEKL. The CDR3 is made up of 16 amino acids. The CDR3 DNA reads TGCGCCAGCAGCCAAGATTGGGGACCGCTCAAGAGTGGCTACACCTTC. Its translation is CASSQDWGPLKSGYTF.

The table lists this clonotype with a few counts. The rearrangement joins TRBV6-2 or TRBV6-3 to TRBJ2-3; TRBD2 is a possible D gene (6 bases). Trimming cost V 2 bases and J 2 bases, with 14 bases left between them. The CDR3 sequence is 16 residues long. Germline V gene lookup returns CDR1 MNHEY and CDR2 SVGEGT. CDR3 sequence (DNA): TGTGCCAGCAGTTACGAGGCTAGCGAGCTCACAGATACGCAGTATTTT. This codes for CASSYEASELTDTQYF.

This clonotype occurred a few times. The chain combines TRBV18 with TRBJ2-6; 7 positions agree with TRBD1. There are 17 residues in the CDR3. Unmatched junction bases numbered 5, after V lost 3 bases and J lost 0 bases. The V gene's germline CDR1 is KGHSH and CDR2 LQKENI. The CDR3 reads CASSPGTAYSGANVLTF. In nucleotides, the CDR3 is TGTGCCAGCTCACCCGGGACAGCCTACTCTGGGGCCAACGTCCTGACTTTC.

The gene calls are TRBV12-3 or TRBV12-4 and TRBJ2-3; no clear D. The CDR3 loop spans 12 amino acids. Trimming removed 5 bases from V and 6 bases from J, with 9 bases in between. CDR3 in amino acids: CASSGLGDTQYF. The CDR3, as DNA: TGTGCCAGCAGTGGGCTAGGGGATACGCAGTATTTT.